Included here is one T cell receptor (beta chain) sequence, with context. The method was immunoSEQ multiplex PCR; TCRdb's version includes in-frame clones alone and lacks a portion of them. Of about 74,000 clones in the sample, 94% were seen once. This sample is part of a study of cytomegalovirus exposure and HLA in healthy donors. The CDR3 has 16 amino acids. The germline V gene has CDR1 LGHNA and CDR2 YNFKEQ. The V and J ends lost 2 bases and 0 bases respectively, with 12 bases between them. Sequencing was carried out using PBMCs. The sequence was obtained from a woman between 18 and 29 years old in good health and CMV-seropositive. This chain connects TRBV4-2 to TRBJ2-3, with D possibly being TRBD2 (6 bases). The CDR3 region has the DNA TGTGCCAGCAGCCAATGGCTAGCGCCAAGCACAGATACGCAGTATTTT. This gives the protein CASSQWLAPSTDTQYF.